This entry is about one TCR beta chain. The germline CDR1 and CDR2 sequences are MDHEN and SYDVKM. CDR3 length: 15 amino acids. The J segment lost 5 bases and the V segment lost 5 bases, leaving 11 bases of the junction unmatched. The data originate from a study of blood T cell repertoires in COVID-19. Study-level information: The United States, Italy and Spain were the sources of the acute and convalescent COVID-19 samples. T cells, B-cell-depleted T cells, or PBMCs provided the cDNA or gDNA that served as material.

Repertoires were generated with immunoSEQ multiplex PCR, while TCRdb's copy carries only in-frame clones and drops some. Altogether some 370,000 clones are present, almost 90% being singletons, with the ten largest covering approximately 6.2%. The receptor was isolated from a young man with active or convalescent COVID-19. The sample consisted of peripheral blood. The rearrangement uses TRBV28 and TRBJ1-2, with TRBD1 matching over 7 bases. The CDR3 sequence is CASSNTGQTRYGYTF. CDR3 DNA sequence: TGTGCCAGCAGTAACACGGGACAGACAAGATATGGCTACACCTTC.